A single sample is the source of the 5 T cell receptor beta chains below, sequenced in a study of early T cells in non-severe SARS-CoV-2 infection. In TCRdb, the 5' RACE reads were re-called with MiXCR into one record per CDR3 protein. This sample has just over 65,000 distinct CDR3 sequences, with less than 15% found just once. Sequenced sample: whole blood. Receptor source: an adult who was a healthcare worker with PCR-confirmed SARS-CoV-2 infection or an uninfected control (not recorded which).

This clonotype has just a few counts. The CDR3 DNA is TGCAGCGTTGCTTCTTACAATGAGCAGTTCTTC. It is translated as CSVASYNEQFF. The chain employs TRBV29-1 and TRBJ2-1; D uncertain. There are 11 residues in the CDR3. Germline lookup yields CDR1 SQVTM and CDR2 ANQGSEA. The germline V and J ends were trimmed by 4 bases and 4 bases, with 5 bases remaining between them.

This clonotype was seen more than once but under ten times. The chain recombines TRBV7-6 with TRBJ1-2, with D possibly being TRBD1 (6 bases). From germline, CDR1 is SGHVS and CDR2 FNYEAQ. The CDR3 is 16 amino acids. V was shortened by 5 bases and J by 0 bases, with 16 bases between the two germline ends. CDR3 in amino acids: CASSPYGDTPNYGYTF. The CDR3 DNA reads TGTGCCAGCAGCCCATATGGGGACACACCTAACTATGGCTACACCTTC.

This clonotype was counted between two and nine times. This chain links TRBV28 with TRBJ2-5; no firm D call. The CDR3 length is 14 residues. The V and J ends lost 5 bases and 2 bases respectively, with 12 bases between them. CDR1 and CDR2 from the germline V gene are MDHEN and SYDVKM. CDR3 amino acids: CASSLPIGQETQYF. The CDR3 DNA sequence: TGTGCCAGCAGTCTACCTATTGGGCAAGAGACCCAGTACTTC.

The chain is built from TRBV5-1 and TRBJ2-7; 8 positions agree with TRBD2. The CDR3 totals 14 residues. Germline V gives CDR1 SGHRS, CDR2 YFSETQ. V was pared by 0 bases and J by 6 bases, with 5 bases of the junction left unmatched. The CDR3 loop is CASSLVARGGEQYF. Written as DNA, the CDR3 is TGCGCCAGCAGCTTGGTCGCCCGGGGGGGCGAGCAGTACTTC.

The sample holds a few counts of this clonotype. The chain links TRBV29-1 to TRBJ2-3; D uncertain. The CDR3 sequence is 11 residues long. V lost 8 bases and J lost 4, with 10 bases in between. Per germline, CDR1 SQVTM and CDR2 ANQGSEA. This CDR3 is CSTYRADTQYF. The CDR3 DNA follows: TGCAGCACCTATAGGGCAGATACGCAGTATTTT.